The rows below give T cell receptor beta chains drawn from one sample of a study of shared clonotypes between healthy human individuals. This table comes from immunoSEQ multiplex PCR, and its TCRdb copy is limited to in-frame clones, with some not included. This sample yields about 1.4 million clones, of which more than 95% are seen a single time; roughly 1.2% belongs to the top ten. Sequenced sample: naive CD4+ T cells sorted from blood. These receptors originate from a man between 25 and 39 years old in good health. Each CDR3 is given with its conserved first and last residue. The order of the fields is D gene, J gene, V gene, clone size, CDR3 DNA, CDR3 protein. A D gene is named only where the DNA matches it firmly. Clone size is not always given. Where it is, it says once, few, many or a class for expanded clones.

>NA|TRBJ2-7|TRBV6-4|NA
TGTGCCAGCTTTTTATTGCGCTACGAGCAGTACTTC
CASFLLRYEQYF
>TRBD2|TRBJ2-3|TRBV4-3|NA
TGCGCCAGCAGCCAAGGGACCGGTAAAGGACTAGCCGCAGATACGCAGTATTTT
CASSQGTGKGLAADTQYF
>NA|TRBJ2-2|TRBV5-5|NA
TGTGCCAGCAGCTTGGAGCCTTCGAACACCGGGGAGCTGTTTTTT
CASSLEPSNTGELFF
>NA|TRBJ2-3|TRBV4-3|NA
TGCGCCAGCAGCCAGCAATCAGGGACCCCCGCACACACAGATACGCAGTATTTT
CASSQQSGTPAHTDTQYF
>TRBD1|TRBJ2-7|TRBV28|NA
TGTGCCAGCAGTTTTGGGGGCAGGGGGTACGAGCAGTACTTC
CASSFGGRGYEQYF
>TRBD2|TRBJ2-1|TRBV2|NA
TGTGCCACTCCGGGACTAGCGACTGAGCAGTTCTTC
CATPGLATEQFF
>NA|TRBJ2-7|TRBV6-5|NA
TGTGCCAGCAGTTATCGGGGGTGGTACGAGCAGTACTTC
CASSYRGWYEQYF
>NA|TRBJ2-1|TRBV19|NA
TGTGCCAGTAGGGGGGCCTGGGGAGAGAATGAGCAGTTCTTC
CASRGAWGENEQFF
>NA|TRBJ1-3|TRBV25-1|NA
TGTGCCAGCAGTGATGTTGGGGGGAGAGGAAACACCATATATTTT
CASSDVGGRGNTIYF
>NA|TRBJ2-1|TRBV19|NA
TGTGCCAGTAGTATTTTCTCGGTAGGAACTAATGAGCAGTTCTTC
CASSIFSVGTNEQFF
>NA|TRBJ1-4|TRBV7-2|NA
TGTGCCAGCAGCCACAGATTTAATGAAAAACTGTTTTTT
CASSHRFNEKLFF
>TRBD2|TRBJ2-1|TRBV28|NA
TGTGCCAGCAGTTCAGCTAGCGGGACCTCCTACAATGAGCAGTTCTTC
CASSSASGTSYNEQFF
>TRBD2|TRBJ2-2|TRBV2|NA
TGTGCCAGCAGGGGAGCGGGAGAGGCCGGGGAGCTGTTTTTT
CASRGAGEAGELFF
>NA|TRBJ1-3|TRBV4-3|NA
TGCGCCAGCAGCCAATTGGGGGGTTCTTCTGGAAACACCATATATTTT
CASSQLGGSSGNTIYF
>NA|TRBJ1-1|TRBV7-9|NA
TGTGCCAGCAGCCAGCTTGGCTTGGAGGACAGAGGGGTTTCAGCTTTCTTT
CASSQLGLEDRGVSAFF
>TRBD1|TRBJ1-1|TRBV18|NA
TGTGCCAGCTCACGAGGGACAGGGGGCCGCGACACTGAAGCTTTCTTT
CASSRGTGGRDTEAFF
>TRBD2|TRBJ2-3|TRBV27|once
TGTGCCAGCAGTTTAGGTAGCGGGAGTGTCAGAGATACGCAGTATTTT
CASSLGSGSVRDTQYF
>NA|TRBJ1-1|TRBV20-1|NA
TGCAGTGCTAGGGGAGCTTTCTTT
CSARGAFF
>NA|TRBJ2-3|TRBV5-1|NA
TGCGCCAGCAGCTTGGGTTCGGCGACGCAGTATTTT
CASSLGSATQYF
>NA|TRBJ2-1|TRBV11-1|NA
TGTGCCAGCAGCTTACCAGGGATTGTCTACAATGAGCAGTTCTTC
CASSLPGIVYNEQFF
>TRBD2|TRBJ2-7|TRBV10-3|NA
TGTGCCATCAGTGAGCACGCGGGAGGGCCCGAGCAGTACTTC
CAISEHAGGPEQYF
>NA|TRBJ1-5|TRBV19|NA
TGTGCCAGTAGTATGTTTGGGGTTAGCAATCAGCCCCAGCATTTT
CASSMFGVSNQPQHF
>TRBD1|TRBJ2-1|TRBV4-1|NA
TGCGCCAGCAGCCAGGATCCAGGGGGCATGTCCTACAATGAGCAGTTCTTC
CASSQDPGGMSYNEQFF
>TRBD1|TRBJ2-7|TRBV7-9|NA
TGTGCCAGCAGCTTTACAGGGGGTCTCTACGAGCAGTACTTC
CASSFTGGLYEQYF
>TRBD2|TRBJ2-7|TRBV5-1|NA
TGCGCCAGCAGCCATGTACCCCCCGGGACTAGCGGAGTGGGCCATTCCTACGAGCAGTACTTC
CASSHVPPGTSGVGHSYEQYF
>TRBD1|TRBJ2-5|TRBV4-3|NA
TGCGCCAGCAGCCAAGAGAGGTACGGGACAGAACAAGAGACCCAGTACTTC
CASSQERYGTEQETQYF
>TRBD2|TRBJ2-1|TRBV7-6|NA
TGTGCCAGCAGCGACCCCAAGACTAGCAGATACAATGAGCAGTTCTTC
CASSDPKTSRYNEQFF
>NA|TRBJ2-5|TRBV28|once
TGTGCCAGCAGTCCCAGAGGACGGGGCGAGACCCAGTACTTC
CASSPRGRGETQYF
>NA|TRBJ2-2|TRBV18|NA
TGTGCCAGCTCACCACGCTCTAAGGGGAACACCGGGGAGCTGTTTTTT
CASSPRSKGNTGELFF
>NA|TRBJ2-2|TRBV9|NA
TGTGCCAGCAGCCCCCGGACAGCGAACCCGACCGGGGAGCTGTTTTTT
CASSPRTANPTGELFF
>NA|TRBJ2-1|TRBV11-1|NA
TGTGCCAGCAGCTTAGCTGGGGGAGCTTACAATGAGCAGTTCTTC
CASSLAGGAYNEQFF
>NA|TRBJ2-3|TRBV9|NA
TGTGCCAGCAGCACCCCTAGGCAGGGTTTTGATTCACTGGGTACAGATACGCAGTATTTT
CASSTPRQGFDSLGTDTQYF
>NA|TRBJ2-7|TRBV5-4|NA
TGTGCCAGCAGCTTGATAAACGAGCAGTACTTC
CASSLINEQYF
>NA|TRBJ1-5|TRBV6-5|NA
TGTGCCAGCAGTTACGGGCGGGGGCGCGATCAGCCCCAGCATTTT
CASSYGRGRDQPQHF
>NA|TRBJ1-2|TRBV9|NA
TGTGCCAGCAGCGTAGACCACACTGACTATGGCTACACCTTC
CASSVDHTDYGYTF
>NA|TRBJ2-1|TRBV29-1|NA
TGCAGCGGACGGGCTTGGGGTATCAATGAGCAGTTCTTC
CSGRAWGINEQFF
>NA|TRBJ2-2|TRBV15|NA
TGTGCCACCAGCAGAGATCCCAGGCCAGTCAGGGGGGCAGGTCTCCCCGGGGAGCTGTTTTTT
CATSRDPRPVRGAGLPGELFF
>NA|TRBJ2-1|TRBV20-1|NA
TGCAGTGCTAGGGACAATGAGCAGTTCTTC
CSARDNEQFF
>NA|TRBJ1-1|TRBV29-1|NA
TGCAGCGTTGGTCGGGGGGGCTATGGGACTGAAGCTTTCTTT
CSVGRGGYGTEAFF
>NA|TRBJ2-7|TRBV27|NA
TGTGCCAGCAGTTTAGGTAGGGTTTGGTCGAAAGAGCAGTACTTC
CASSLGRVWSKEQYF
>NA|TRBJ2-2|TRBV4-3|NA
TGCGCCAGCAGCCAAGAAGGGCAAAACACCGGGGAGCTGTTTTTT
CASSQEGQNTGELFF
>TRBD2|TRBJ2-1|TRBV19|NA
TGTGCCAGTAGGGGGACTAGCGGGAGGCTAAACAATGAGCAGTTCTTC
CASRGTSGRLNNEQFF
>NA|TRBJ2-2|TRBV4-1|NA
TGCGCCAGCAGCCAAGTGGGAGGAGGGGAGCTGTTTTTT
CASSQVGGGELFF
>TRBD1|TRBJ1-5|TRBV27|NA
TGTGCCAGCTCTACGACAGGGTCCAATCAGCCCCAGCATTTT
CASSTTGSNQPQHF
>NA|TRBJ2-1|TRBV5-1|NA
TGCGCCAGCAGCTCTCAGGACGGATTCAATGAGCAGTTCTTC
CASSSQDGFNEQFF
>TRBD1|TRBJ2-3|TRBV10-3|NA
TGTGCCATCAGTGACCAGGGGGGCACAGATACGCAGTATTTT
CAISDQGGTDTQYF
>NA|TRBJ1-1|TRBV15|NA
TGTGCCACCAGCAGAGAAGAAACTGAAGCTTTCTTT
CATSREETEAFF
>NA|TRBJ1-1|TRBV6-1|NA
TGTGCCAGCAGTGAAGACAGGGATGCCACTGAAGCTTTCTTT
CASSEDRDATEAFF
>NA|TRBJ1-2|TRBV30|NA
TGTGCCTGGAGCTACCAGAATGGCTACACCTTC
CAWSYQNGYTF
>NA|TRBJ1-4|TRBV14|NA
TGTGCCAGCAGCCAAGTTAGCGAAAAACTGTTTTTT
CASSQVSEKLFF
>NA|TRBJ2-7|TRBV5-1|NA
TGCGCCAGCAGCTTAAGGGGCCCCTACGAGCAGTACTTC
CASSLRGPYEQYF
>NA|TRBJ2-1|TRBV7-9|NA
TGTGCCAGCCAATGGGGGCTGGGCAATGAGCAGTTCTTC
CASQWGLGNEQFF
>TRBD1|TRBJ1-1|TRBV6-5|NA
TGTGCCAGCAGTTTGAACCGGGACAGGAACACTGAAGCTTTCTTT
CASSLNRDRNTEAFF
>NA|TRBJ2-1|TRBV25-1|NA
TGTGCCAGCAGTGAATGGCCTAGCGCCATCAATGAGCAGTTCTTC
CASSEWPSAINEQFF
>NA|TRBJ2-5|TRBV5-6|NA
TGTGCCAGCAGCCGGGCGACAGAGTACCAAGAGACCCAGTACTTC
CASSRATEYQETQYF
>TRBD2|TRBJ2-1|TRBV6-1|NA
TGTGCCAGCAGTGGGACTAGCGGGAGGGTTCGTGAGCAGTTCTTC
CASSGTSGRVREQFF
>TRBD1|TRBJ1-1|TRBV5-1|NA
TGCGCCAGCAGCTCACAGGGGGCTAACACTGAAGCTTTCTTT
CASSSQGANTEAFF